The next 22 T cell receptor beta chains were all read from a single sample in a study of T cells in Graves' hyperthyroidism and ophthalmopathy. Amplified TCR beta CDR3 regions came from RNA transcripts. When the TCR CDR3 underwent first-round RT-PCR, the HTBI primer set was used. TCRdb reprocessed the multiplex PCR reads via MiXCR and lists one record per CDR3 protein. The sample lists hundreds of thousands of distinct CDR3 sequences, 38% occurring once. The material sequenced was blood. Receptors originate from a young man with Graves' hyperthyroidism.

This clonotype was counted between two and nine times. The chain employs TRBV7-8 and TRBJ2-5; D assignment may be TRBD1 or TRBD2 (5 bases each). V shed 5 bases and J shed 1 base, with 17 bases lying between them. The CDR3 spans 16 residues. Germline V gene data show CDR1 as SGHVS and CDR2 as FQNEAQ. CDR3 DNA: TGTGCCAGCAGCGCCAGGGACCGCCTCGTCCAAGAGACCCAGTACTTC. Its protein is CASSARDRLVQETQYF.

This clonotype was seen more than once but under ten times. The chain combines TRBV5-1 with TRBJ2-7; D possibly matches TRBD1 or TRBD2 (6 bases each). CDR1 and CDR2 (germline): SGHRS, YFSETQ. The V and J ends lost 5 bases and 1 base respectively, with 13 bases between them. The CDR3 contains 14 residues. CDR3 in DNA: TGCGCCAGCAGTACTCAAGGGGGGTCCTACGAGCAGTACTTC. This translates into CASSTQGGSYEQYF.

This clonotype was seen only a few times. V usage is TRBV6-5 and J usage is TRBJ1-2; D gene unclear. V lost 0 bases and J lost 4, with 9 bases in between. The CDR3 runs 14 residues. Germline CDR1 reads MNHEY; CDR2 reads SVGAGI. This CDR3 reads CASSYSDGFYGYTF. Written as DNA, the CDR3 is TGTGCCAGCAGTTACTCTGACGGCTTCTATGGCTACACCTTC.

This clonotype was counted once. V is TRBV12-3 or TRBV12-4 and J is TRBJ1-1, with TRBD1 matching over 9 bases. CDR3 length: 15 residues. V was pared by 6 bases and J by 1 base, with 6 bases of the junction left unmatched. The CDR3 DNA follows: TGTGCCAGCAGCTACGACAGGGGGGCGAACACTGAAGCTTTCTTT. Amino acid sequence: CASSYDRGANTEAFF.

This clonotype appeared a few times. V is TRBV7-9 and J is TRBJ2-7; 8 positions match TRBD2. In germline, CDR1 is SEHNR, CDR2 FQNEAQ (reference sequence). The V gene end was trimmed by 5 bases and the J gene end by 4 bases; junction bases not matched to a gene: 16. CDR3 length: 17 residues. The chain's CDR3 is CASSRPPGLEVSYEQYF. In DNA, the CDR3 is TGTGCCAGCAGCCGACCGCCGGGACTAGAGGTTTCGTACGAGCAGTACTTC.

This clonotype was counted only a few times. This chain connects TRBV10-3 to TRBJ2-2; the D gene is possibly TRBD1 (6 bases). The CDR3 has 14 residues. Per germline, CDR1 ENHRY and CDR2 SYGVKD. The V end was cut by 10 bases, the J end by 4 bases, with 16 bases between. The CDR3 loop reads CASRTDRLTGELFF. The CDR3 nucleotides read TGTGCCAGCAGAACCGACAGGCTCACCGGGGAGCTGTTTTTT.

In this sample, this clonotype turned up a few times. V gene TRBV7-9 combines with J gene TRBJ2-7; D is possibly TRBD2 (5 bases). V dropped 7 bases and J dropped 2 bases, with 15 bases sitting between them. CDR1 and CDR2 from the germline V gene are SEHNR and FQNEAQ (reference sequence). The CDR3 is made up of 14 amino acids. The CDR3, as DNA: TGTGCCAGCACCGCCCCGGTAGCGACCTACGAGCAGTACTTC. It is translated as CASTAPVATYEQYF. Full variable domain (missing parts from reference TRBV7-9 and TRBJ2-7): DTGVSQNPRHKITKRGQNVTFRCDPISEHNRLYWYRQTLGQGPEFLTYFQNEAQLEKSRLLSDRFSAERPKGSFSTLEIQRTEQGDSAMYLCASTAPVATYEQYFGPGTRLTVT.

In its sample, this clonotype was seen many times. V usage is TRBV9 and J usage is TRBJ1-3; D possibly corresponds to TRBD1 (5 bases). CDR3 length: 15 residues. The V gene's germline CDR1 is SGDLS and CDR2 YYNGEE. V was cut by 4 bases and J by 0 bases, with 11 bases left in between. CDR3 amino acids: CASSPGRTSGNTIYF. DNA for the CDR3: TGTGCCAGCAGCCCAGGGCGGACCTCTGGAAACACCATATATTTT.

Many counts were recorded for this clonotype. The genes are TRBV10-3 and TRBJ2-7, with D possibly matching TRBD1 (6 bases). Between the trimmed V and J ends, which lost 7 bases and 6 bases, there was a span of 22 bases. Germline assignment: CDR1 ENHRY and CDR2 SYGVKD. This CDR3 contains 15 residues. CDR3 region: CAIMGTGSPAGEQYF. Written as DNA, the CDR3 is TGTGCCATCATGGGAACAGGGTCCCCGGCGGGCGAGCAGTACTTC.

J is TRBJ2-2 and V is TRBV7-9; D unclear. V was pared by 6 bases and J by 0 bases, with 11 bases between. Germline V gives CDR1 SEHNR, CDR2 FQNEAQ (reference sequence). This CDR3 has 15 amino acids. The CDR3: CASRSSTANTGELFF. CDR3 in DNA: TGTGCCAGCAGATCTTCGACGGCGAACACCGGGGAGCTGTTTTTT.

The chain carries TRBV9 and TRBJ2-2, with TRBD2 matching 7 bases. The CDR3 sequence is 15 residues long. From germline, CDR1 is SGDLS and CDR2 YYNGEE. Trimming cost V 0 bases and J 5 bases; bases outside gene matches: 4. The chain's CDR3 is CASSVDGGGTGELFF. The CDR3 region has the DNA TGTGCCAGCAGCGTAGATGGGGGAGGGACCGGGGAGCTGTTTTTT.

CDR3: CASSLGQGTSYEQYF. The CDR3, as DNA: TGTGCCAGCAGCTTAGGCCAGGGGACCTCCTACGAGCAGTACTTC. The chain carries TRBV11-2 and TRBJ2-7; D perhaps matches TRBD1 (6 bases). The CDR3 length is 15 residues. Trimming stripped 1 base from V and 0 bases from J, with 10 bases between. CDR1 SGHAT and CDR2 FQNNGV come from the germline V gene. The full variable domain, rest sourced from reference TRBV11-2 and TRBJ2-7, is EAGVAQSPRYKIIEKRQSVAFWCNPISGHATLYWYQQILGQGPKLLIQFQNNGVVDDSQLPKDRFSAERLKGVDSTLKIQPAKLEDSAVYLCASSLGQGTSYEQYFGPGTRLTVT.

The CDR3 nucleotides read TGTGCCAGCAGCACCCGACTAGCGGGGGGGCCGAAGCGAACGGAGACCCAGTACTTC. Amino acids: CASSTRLAGGPKRTETQYF. V usage is TRBV7-3 and J usage is TRBJ2-5; the match to TRBD2 covers 14 bases. The V gene's germline CDR1 is SGHTA and CDR2 FQGTGA. J was trimmed by 5 bases and V by 5 bases; bases with no gene match: 16. This CDR3 is built from 19 residues.

This chain joins TRBV25-1 and TRBJ2-5; 12 bases are a match to TRBD2. The CDR3 runs 13 residues. From germline, CDR1 is MGHDK and CDR2 SYGVNS. The DNA for the CDR3 is TGTGCTATCCTAGCGGGAGGGTGGGAGACCCAGTACTTC. This gives the protein CAILAGGWETQYF.

Many counts were recorded for this clonotype. This rearrangement joins TRBV29-1 to TRBJ1-1; possibly TRBD1 for D (6 bases). Germline-derived CDR1 and CDR2 are SQVTM and ANQGSEA. The CDR3 has 13 amino acids. Trimming removed 7 bases from V and 2 bases from J, with 14 bases in between. This CDR3 is CSGWGADNTEAFF. In DNA, the CDR3 is TGCAGCGGTTGGGGGGCAGACAACACTGAAGCTTTCTTT.

This clonotype was counted once. This may come from a read error, since a much larger clone is one base off. The V and J genes are TRBV10-3 and TRBJ2-5; 7 nucleotides line up with TRBD1. V dropped 3 bases and J dropped 0; count of bases not matched to a gene: 4. CDR3 size: 15 residues. Germline V gives CDR1 ENHRY, CDR2 SYGVKD. The CDR3 loop is CAISDPGQNQETQYF. Written as DNA, the CDR3 is TGTGCCATCAGTGACCCGGGACAGAACCAAGAGACCCAGTACTTC.

This clonotype was counted ten times or more. The chain uses TRBV25-1 and TRBJ2-2; the D gene is possibly TRBD2 (5 bases). V was cut by 1 base and J by 7 bases, with 16 bases left in between. The CDR3 has 16 residues. Germline V gives CDR1 MGHDK, CDR2 SYGVNS. In DNA, the CDR3 is TGTGCCAGCAGTGAATTCTTTTTGGGGAGTGACGGGGAGCTGTTTTTT. Translated, it gives CASSEFFLGSDGELFF.

The chain couples TRBV15 to TRBJ1-5; 8 bases line up with TRBD1. Germline lookup yields CDR1 LNHNV and CDR2 YYDKDF (reference sequence). The trim removed 3 bases at V and 13 bases at J, leaving 11 bases unmatched. The CDR3 is 14 amino acids. CDR3 nucleotides: TGTGCCACCAGCAGGGAAGACAGGGGAAAGACTCAGCATTTT. Encoded protein: CATSREDRGKTQHF.

In nucleotides, the CDR3 is TGTGCCAGCAGTTACTTAGGTCTGGGGGCCAACGTCCTGACTTTC. Translation: CASSYLGLGANVLTF. This chain connects TRBV6-5 to TRBJ2-6; D not resolved. Germline V lookup: CDR1 MNHEY, CDR2 SVGAGI. Trimming took off 1 base at V and 4 bases at J, with 8 bases between the two ends. The CDR3 is 15 amino acids.

This clonotype came up a few times. CDR3 region: CASTRTPNLSGANVLTF. CDR3 coding DNA: TGTGCCAGCACCCGGACCCCCAACCTCTCTGGGGCCAACGTCCTGACTTTC. The V call is TRBV12-3 or TRBV12-4, the J call TRBJ2-6; D not resolved. Trimming removed 7 bases at V and 0 bases at J, with 16 bases between. The CDR3 is 17 amino acids.

The rearrangement links TRBV7-9 to TRBJ2-7, with 8 bases that match TRBD2. V dropped 5 bases and J dropped 6; count of bases not matched to a gene: 12. This CDR3 spans 15 amino acids. Germline CDR1 SEHNR, CDR2 FQNEAQ (reference sequence). CDR3 sequence: CASSLGGGNVPEQYF. The CDR3 region has the DNA TGTGCCAGCAGCCTCGGGGGGGGGAACGTACCCGAGCAGTACTTC.

This clonotype was seen ten or more times. The chain couples TRBV29-1 to TRBJ2-7; 7 nucleotides line up with TRBD1. The trim removed 0 bases at V and 7 bases at J, leaving 9 bases unmatched. Germline V lookup: CDR1 SQVTM, CDR2 ANQGSEA. CDR3 length: 14 amino acids. As DNA, the CDR3 is TGCAGCGTTGAAGATCGCAAGGGGGCAGGAGAGCAGTACTTC. As protein: CSVEDRKGAGEQYF.